The sequence of this T cell receptor beta chain was determined in a study of neurological immune-mediated disorders. CDR1 is MNHEY and CDR2 is SMNVEV in the germline V gene (reference sequence). CDR3 length equals 16 residues. 5'RACE generated cDNA with 10-nucleotide random UMIs. MiXCR, applied by TCRdb to the 5' RACE reads, yields one record per CDR3 protein. This table holds fewer than 90,000 distinct CDR3 sequences, roughly 10% found once. Note on this clonotype: Its antigen is not identified. Germline and junction disagree at one end, which may indicate a read error.

Specified time point: longitudinal time-point 1 (baseline). Volunteers from a blood bank in Maryland, USA, constituted the healthy controls. Regarding the study as a whole: Whereas HTLV-1-associated myelopathy showed the most TCR clonal expansion, multiple sclerosis showed the least, with levels below those of healthy controls. Across subjects, expanded clones had no CDR3 amino acid sequences in common, pointing to private repertoires in all groups.

Sequences were obtained from PBMCs. This clonotype originated in a man younger than 40 in good health. The chain uses TRBV27 and TRBJ2-6; D may correspond to TRBD1 or TRBD2 (5 bases each). CDR3 amino acids: CASRDPGQAGANVMTF. CDR3 bases: TGTGCCAGCCGGGACCCTGGGCAGGCTGGGGCCAACGTCATGACTTTC. The complete variable domain, with remaining parts taken from reference TRBV27 and TRBJ2-6, reads EAQVTQNPRYLITVTGKKLTVTCSQNMNHEYMSWYRQDPGLGLRQIYYSMNVEVTDKGDVPEGYKVSRKEKRNFPLILESPSPNQTSLYFCASRDPGQAGANVMTFGAGSRLTVL.